Below, one T cell receptor beta chain is given with its context. These data belong to a study of T cells in localized non-small cell lung cancer. Germline V gene lookup returns CDR1 GTSNPN and CDR2 SVGIG (reference sequence). Deletions cut 1 base from V and 0 bases from J, with 12 bases between. This CDR3 spans 16 amino acids. Some clones are missing from TCRdb's copy, which holds only in-frame ones; the method was immunoSEQ multiplex PCR. This table has around 29,000 clones, roughly 75% appearing once. The source of this sequence is a male donor aged 60 or older with stage II squamous cell lung carcinoma. J is TRBJ1-4 and V is TRBV30; no clear D. The source material was peripheral blood, sampled before any cancer treatment. CDR3 region: CAWSARTAATNEKLFF. In DNA, the CDR3 is TGTGCCTGGAGTGCTAGGACGGCCGCAACTAATGAAAAACTGTTTTTT.